Following are 10 T cell receptor beta chains from one sample sequenced in a study of blood T cell repertoires in COVID-19 (dated by TCRdb to the early 2020s). Library preparation was by the immunoSEQ multiplex PCR assay. TCRdb carries this immuneACCESS record with in-frame sequences only. Its versions omit some clonotypes, under half of them owing to an unresolved V gene in the studies checked, with the rest unexplained. The sample records about 200,000 clones, approximately 87% of which are singletons. The biggest ten clones account for 2% to 2.5% of the sample. The sequenced sample was peripheral blood. Every receptor here comes from a woman between 50 and 59 years old with acute or convalescent COVID-19.

This chain connects TRBV9 to TRBJ2-5; D remains ambiguous. The length of the CDR3 is 13 residues. Germline V lookup: CDR1 SGDLS, CDR2 YYNGEE. V was trimmed by 1 base and J by 5 bases, leaving 9 bases between them. This CDR3 reads CASSVQPGETQYF. CDR3 sequence (DNA): TGTGCCAGCAGCGTACAGCCCGGGGAGACCCAGTACTTC.

The V and J genes are TRBV19 and TRBJ1-1, with D maybe TRBD1 (6 bases). The CDR3 is 14 amino acids. The germline V and J ends were trimmed by 6 bases and 0 bases, with 11 bases remaining between them. In germline, CDR1 is LNHDA, CDR2 SQIVND (reference sequence). CDR3 sequence: CASSGQFMNTEAFF. DNA of the CDR3: TGTGCCAGTAGCGGACAGTTCATGAACACTGAAGCTTTCTTT.

This sequence joins TRBV5-1 and TRBJ1-2; 7 bases are a match to TRBD1. Looked up from germline, CDR1 is SGHRS and CDR2 is YFSETQ. This CDR3 spans 14 amino acids. V lost 2 bases, J lost 3 bases, and 4 bases stayed unmatched. As DNA, the CDR3 is TGCGCCAGCAGCTTTGGGACAGCTTACTATGGCTACACCTTC. Amino acids: CASSFGTAYYGYTF.

J is TRBJ1-5 and V is TRBV6-5; possible D gene TRBD1, 5 bases. V lost 6 bases to trimming and J lost 2 bases, with 8 bases between them. Germline values: CDR1 MNHEY, CDR2 SVGAGI. This CDR3 is 13 amino acids long. As DNA, the CDR3 is TGTGCCAGCAGGCTAGGGGGCAATCAGCCCCAGCATTTT. This translates into CASRLGGNQPQHF.

This rearrangement joins TRBV4-1 to TRBJ1-6; D gene unclear. Trimming took off 2 bases at V and 5 bases at J, with 10 bases between the two ends. The CDR3 consists of 15 residues. Germline CDR1 reads MGHRA; CDR2 reads YSYEKL. CDR3: CASSQLGGHNSPLHF. The DNA of the CDR3 is TGCGCCAGCAGCCAACTAGGCGGCCATAATTCACCCCTCCACTTT.

V is TRBV5-1 and J is TRBJ2-7, with a tentative D call TRBD2 (6 bases). CDR3 length: 13 residues. V was clipped by 5 bases and J by 2 bases, with 11 bases between them. Germline-derived CDR1 and CDR2 are SGHRS and YFSETQ. The CDR3 region has the DNA TGCGCCAGCAGATTAGGAGGGGCCTACGAGCAGTACTTC. It codes for CASRLGGAYEQYF.

The V gene is TRBV6-2 or TRBV6-3, the J gene TRBJ1-2, with D possibly TRBD1 on 5 matching bases. The germline gives CDR1 MNHEY, CDR2 SVGEGT. The CDR3 totals 14 residues. The V end lost 3 bases, the J end lost 8 bases, and 16 bases lay between the germline ends. The CDR3 loop reads CASSYIDGGRGYTF. CDR3 bases: TGTGCCAGCAGTTATATCGACGGGGGAAGGGGCTACACCTTC.

The V gene is TRBV5-1, the J gene TRBJ2-2; 11 bases map to TRBD2. This CDR3 spans 15 amino acids. V lost 4 bases, J lost 6 bases, and 5 bases stayed unmatched. Looked up from germline, CDR1 is SGHRS and CDR2 is YFSETQ. CDR3 in amino acids: CASSTVAGGPGELFF. The CDR3 DNA reads as TGCGCCAGCAGCACAGTAGCGGGAGGGCCCGGGGAGCTGTTTTTT.

This clone has just one count. This chain links TRBV5-4 with TRBJ2-2; 11 bases match TRBD2. With V trimmed by 2 bases and J by 3 bases, 3 bases remained unmatched. The germline gives CDR1 SGHNT, CDR2 YYREEE (reference sequence). The CDR3 has 16 residues. DNA for the CDR3: TGTGCCAGCAGCTTCAGACTAGCGGGATACACCGGGGAGCTGTTTTTT. Translating it yields CASSFRLAGYTGELFF.

The chain's CDR3 is CASSMQGGGYTF. The CDR3 nucleotides are TGTGCCAGCAGCATGCAGGGAGGTGGCTACACCTTC. The chain is built from TRBV21-1 and TRBJ1-2. TRBV21-1 is shown as a pseudogene. This CDR3 contains 12 residues.